This TCR beta chain was documented in a study of human T cells and chemical hapten exposure. Unique molecular identifiers were affixed to discrete cDNA molecules within the library. TCRdb processed the RACE reads anew with MiXCR; each CDR3 protein has one entry. The sample has a few hundred thousand distinct CDR3 sequences, 4.8% seen once; the top ten hold under 3%. The CDR3 extends over 15 amino acids. The germline V and J ends were trimmed by 1 base and 4 bases, with 14 bases remaining between them. Germline CDR1 reads MGHRA; CDR2 reads YSYEKL. This clonotype was seen a few times. Time point: patch test 1, 2 weeks after DPC sensitization. Sample treatment: therapeutic diphenylcyclopropenone sensitization with weekly scalp DPC.

The material sequenced was whole blood, taken in connection with sensitization to the hapten diphenylcyclopropenone (DPC). The receptor's source is a woman between 50 and 59 years old with alopecia areata. Some clones in this sample may be carry-over from other donors' samples. The V call is TRBV4-1, the J call TRBJ2-7, with D possibly matching TRBD2 (7 bases). CDR3 in amino acids: CASSQAGRGGYEQYF. In DNA form, the CDR3 reads TGCGCCAGCAGCCAAGCGGGCAGGGGAGGGTACGAGCAGTACTTC.